The rows below give T cell receptor beta chains drawn from one sample of a study of resident and recirculating memory T cells in vitiligo. Sequencing was performed with immunoSEQ multiplex PCR; in TCRdb, only in-frame clones are kept and a portion is missing. The data hold 70,000 to 85,000 clones, with approximately 91% observed a single time. What was sequenced was blood. The receptors derive from a male donor with vitiligo. Each CDR3 is given with its conserved first and last residue. The D gene is left open where the match is weak. A clone size is listed for some rows: how often the clone was seen (once, few, many), or a class if it is expanded.

cdr3_length clone_size j_call v_call d_call cdr3_aa cdr3_nt
13 . TRBJ1-2 TRBV18 . CASSPALYSGYTF TGTGCCAGCTCACCCGCACTGTATAGTGGCTACACCTTC
13 . TRBJ1-1 TRBV5-1 . CASSFSENTEAFF TGCGCCAGCAGCTTTTCAGAAAACACTGAAGCTTTCTTT
18 . TRBJ1-4 TRBV4-3 TRBD1 CASSQWADDRVRNEKLFF TGCGCCAGCAGCCAATGGGCTGATGACAGGGTTCGAAATGAAAAACTGTTTTTT
15 . TRBJ2-1 TRBV2 TRBD2 CASSLAGGPYNEQFF TGTGCCAGCAGTTTAGCGGGGGGCCCGTACAATGAGCAGTTCTTC
16 . TRBJ2-1 TRBV7-3 TRBD2 CASSKLASGGAKEQFF TGTGCCAGCAGCAAACTTGCTAGCGGGGGGGCGAAGGAGCAGTTCTTC
15 . TRBJ1-1 TRBV15 TRBD1 CATSIQGERDTEAFF TGTGCCACCAGCATACAGGGGGAGAGGGACACTGAAGCTTTCTTT
14 once TRBJ2-7 TRBV2 TRBD1 CASSGTGGIYEQYF TGTGCCAGCAGTGGGACAGGGGGTATCTACGAGCAGTACTTC
15 . TRBJ1-1 TRBV5-1 . CASSLDGGGGTEAFF TGCGCCAGCAGCTTGGACGGGGGAGGCGGCACTGAAGCTTTCTTT
15 . TRBJ2-3 TRBV25-1 . CASSERGSSTDTQYF TGTGCCAGCAGTGAACGGGGGTCTAGCACAGATACGCAGTATTTT
15 . TRBJ1-6 TRBV6-1 TRBD1 CASSEGTGGNSPLHF TGTGCCAGCAGTGAGGGGACAGGGGGCAATTCACCCCTCCACTTT
15 . TRBJ2-1 TRBV6-5 . CASSPRKTLYNEQFF TGTGCCAGCAGTCCGCGTAAGACACTTTACAATGAGCAGTTCTTC
15 once TRBJ1-3 TRBV6-6 . CASSYRDNSGNTIYF TGTGCCAGCAGTTACCGGGACAACTCTGGAAACACCATATATTTT
14 . TRBJ2-1 TRBV7-9 . CASSPPTRTNEQFF TGTGCCAGCAGCCCTCCGACTAGAACCAATGAGCAGTTCTTC
14 . TRBJ2-2 TRBV6-4 TRBD1 CASSTDRITGELFF TGTGCCAGCAGTACGGACAGGATCACCGGGGAGCTGTTTTTT
17 . TRBJ2-1 TRBV9 TRBD2 CASSVDSSGGDYNEQFF TGTGCCAGCAGCGTAGATTCCAGCGGGGGGGACTACAATGAGCAGTTCTTC
13 . TRBJ2-7 TRBV19 . CASSKRDTYEQYF TGTGCCAGTAGTAAAAGGGACACCTACGAGCAGTACTTC
16 . TRBJ2-2 TRBV11-2 . CASSFTGLLGVGELFF TGTGCCAGCAGCTTTACAGGGCTTCTCGGTGTCGGGGAGCTGTTTTTT
11 . TRBJ2-7 TRBV11-2 TRBD2 CASSRGGEQYF TGTGCCAGCAGCCGGGGGGGAGAGCAGTACTTC
12 few TRBJ2-7 TRBV30 . CAWSVLASTQYF TGTGCCTGGAGTGTACTAGCCAGCACCCAGTACTTC
14 . TRBJ2-7 TRBV2 TRBD1 CASSDPGQGYEQYF TGTGCCAGCAGTGACCCGGGACAGGGGTACGAGCAGTACTTC
15 few TRBJ2-2 TRBV7-2 TRBD1 CASSLGDRNTGELFF TGTGCCAGCAGCTTAGGGGACAGAAACACCGGGGAGCTGTTTTTT
16 . TRBJ1-5 TRBV4-3 TRBD1 CASSPGVGGGNQPQHF TGCGCCAGCAGCCCCGGGGTAGGGGGCGGCAATCAGCCCCAGCATTTT
15 . TRBJ2-7 TRBV10-2 . CASSRDGQRGYEQYF TGCGCCAGCAGTCGTGACGGTCAAAGGGGCTACGAGCAGTACTTC
14 . TRBJ2-1 TRBV29-1 TRBD1 CSVRGDREGNEQFF TGCAGCGTTCGCGGGGACAGGGAGGGCAATGAGCAGTTCTTC
15 . TRBJ1-1 TRBV4-2 TRBD1 CASSQPGQGATEAFF TGTGCCAGCAGCCAACCGGGACAGGGGGCCACTGAAGCTTTCTTT
15 . TRBJ2-2 TRBV2 . CASSENRVRTGELFF TGTGCCAGCAGTGAAAACAGGGTTCGTACCGGGGAGCTGTTTTTT
15 few TRBJ1-1 TRBV30 TRBD1 CAWSPWGQGASGAFF TGTGCCTGGAGCCCCTGGGGACAGGGTGCCTCCGGAGCTTTCTTT